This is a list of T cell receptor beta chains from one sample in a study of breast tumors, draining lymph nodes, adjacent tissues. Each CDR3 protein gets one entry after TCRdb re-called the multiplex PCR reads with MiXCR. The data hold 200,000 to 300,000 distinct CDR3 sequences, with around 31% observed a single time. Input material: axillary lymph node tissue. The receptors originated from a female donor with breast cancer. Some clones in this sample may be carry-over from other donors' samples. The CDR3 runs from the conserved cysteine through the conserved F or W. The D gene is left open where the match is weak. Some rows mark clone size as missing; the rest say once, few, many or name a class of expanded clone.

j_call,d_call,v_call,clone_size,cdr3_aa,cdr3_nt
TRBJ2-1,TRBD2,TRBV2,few,CASSEAAGGEQFF,TGTGCCAGCAGTGAAGCGGCGGGGGGTGAGCAGTTCTTC
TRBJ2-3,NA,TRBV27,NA,CASGHTQYF,TGTGCCAGCGGTCATACGCAGTATTTT
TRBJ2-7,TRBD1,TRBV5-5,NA,CASSFPRQGYEEQYF,TGTGCCAGCAGCTTTCCTCGACAGGGGTATGAAGAGCAGTACTTC
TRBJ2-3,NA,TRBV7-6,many,CASSLVSRTDTQYF,TGTGCCAGCAGCTTAGTCTCGCGCACAGATACGCAGTATTTT
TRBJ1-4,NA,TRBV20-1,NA,CSAPPTRGSNEKLFF,TGCAGTGCTCCCCCAACTAGGGGGAGTAATGAAAAACTGTTTTTT
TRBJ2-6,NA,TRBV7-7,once,CASSLKAGANVLTF,TGTGCTAGCAGCTTAAAAGCGGGGGCCAACGTCCTGACTTTC
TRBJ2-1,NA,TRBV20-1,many,CSGGREMVGEQFF,TGCAGTGGAGGGCGGGAAATGGTCGGTGAGCAGTTCTTC
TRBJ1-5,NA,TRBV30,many,CAWGPNSNQPQHF,TGTGCCTGGGGCCCCAATAGCAATCAGCCCCAGCATTTT
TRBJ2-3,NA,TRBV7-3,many,CASSLQAGHTDTQYF,TGTGCCAGCAGCTTACAGGCGGGACACACAGATACGCAGTATTTT
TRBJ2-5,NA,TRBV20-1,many,CSASVPTRVGMETQYF,TGCAGTGCTAGTGTCCCCACTAGAGTAGGGATGGAGACCCAGTACTTC
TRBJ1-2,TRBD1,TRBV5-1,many,CASSLSGQGIFPYTF,TGCGCCAGCAGCTTGAGTGGACAGGGGATCTTCCCCTACACCTTC
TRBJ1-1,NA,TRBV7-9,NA,CASTTVGGTEAFF,TGTGCCAGCACCACCGTGGGGGGCACTGAAGCTTTCTTT
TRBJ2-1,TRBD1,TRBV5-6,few,CASSKTGGNEQFF,TGTGCCAGCAGCAAGACAGGGGGGAATGAGCAGTTCTTC
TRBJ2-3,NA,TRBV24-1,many,CATSDWGYGADTQYF,TGTGCCACCAGTGATTGGGGTTATGGGGCAGATACGCAGTATTTT
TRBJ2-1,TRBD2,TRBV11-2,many,CASSLDGGLANEQFF,TGTGCCAGCAGCTTAGATGGGGGACTAGCAAATGAGCAGTTCTTC
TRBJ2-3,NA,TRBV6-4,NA,CASSLIPTDTQYF,TGTGCCAGCAGTCTTATACCCACAGATACGCAGTATTTT
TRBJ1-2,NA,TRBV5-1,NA,CATSLSGAPSPCTF,TGCGCCACCAGCTTATCCGGGGCCCCCTCTCCCTGCACCTTC
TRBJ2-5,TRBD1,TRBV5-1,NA,CASSLGQTGDAETQYF,TGCGCCAGCAGCTTGGGGCAGACAGGGGATGCAGAGACCCAGTACTTC
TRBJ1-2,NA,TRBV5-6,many,CASSLDPPHGYTF,TGTGCCAGCAGCTTGGACCCCCCCCATGGCTACACCTTC
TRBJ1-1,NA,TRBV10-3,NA,CAVKTGTQNTEAFF,TGTGCCGTCAAAACCGGGACACAGAACACTGAAGCTTTCTTT
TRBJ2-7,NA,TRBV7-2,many,CASTSSKASYEQYF,TGTGCCAGCACCTCTTCCAAAGCCTCCTACGAGCAGTACTTC
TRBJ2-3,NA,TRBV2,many,CASFRGPTDTQYF,TGTGCCAGCTTCCGAGGGCCCACAGATACGCAGTATTTT
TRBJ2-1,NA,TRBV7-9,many,CASSLGRGAYNEQFF,TGTGCCAGCAGCTTAGGCAGGGGCGCTTACAATGAGCAGTTCTTC
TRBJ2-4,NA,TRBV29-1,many,CSVVGGAALAKNIQYF,TGCAGCGTCGTGGGGGGAGCTGCCCTAGCCAAAAACATTCAGTACTTC
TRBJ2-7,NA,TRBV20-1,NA,CSARAMGYEQYF,TGCAGTGCTAGAGCTATGGGGTACGAGCAGTACTTC